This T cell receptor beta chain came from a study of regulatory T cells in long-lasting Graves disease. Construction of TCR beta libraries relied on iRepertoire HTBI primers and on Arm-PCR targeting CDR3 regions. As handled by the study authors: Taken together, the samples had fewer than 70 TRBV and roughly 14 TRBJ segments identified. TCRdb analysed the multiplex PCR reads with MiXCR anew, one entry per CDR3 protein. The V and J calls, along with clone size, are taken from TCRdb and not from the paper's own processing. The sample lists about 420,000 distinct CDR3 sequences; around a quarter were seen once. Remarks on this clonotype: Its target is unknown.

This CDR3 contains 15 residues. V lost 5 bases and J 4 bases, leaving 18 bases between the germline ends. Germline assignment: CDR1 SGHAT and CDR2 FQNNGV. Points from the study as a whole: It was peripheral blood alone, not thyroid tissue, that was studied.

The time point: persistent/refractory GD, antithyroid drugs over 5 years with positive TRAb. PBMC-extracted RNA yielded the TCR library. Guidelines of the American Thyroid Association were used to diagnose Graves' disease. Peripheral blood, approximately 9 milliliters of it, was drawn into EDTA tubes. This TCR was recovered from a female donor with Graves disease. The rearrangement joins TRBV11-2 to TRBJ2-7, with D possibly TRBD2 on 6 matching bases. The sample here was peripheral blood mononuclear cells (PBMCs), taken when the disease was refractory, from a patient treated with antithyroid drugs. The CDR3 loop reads CASSRGEGSGYEQYF. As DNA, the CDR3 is TGTGCCAGCAGCAGGGGCGAGGGTAGCGGATACGAGCAGTACTTC.